These 22 T cell receptor beta chains were all obtained from the same sample, sequenced in a study of a mutant IDH1 vaccine in newly diagnosed glioma. Indicated time point: baseline, week 1 (first vaccination visit). As for treatment: pre-vaccination baseline after standard-of-care therapy. Assay used: immunoSEQ multiplex PCR; TCRdb lists only in-frame clones, some missing. The table shows about 92,000 clones, with 83% occurring only once. The sample was PBMCs, taken from a glioma patient treated with radiotherapy, temozolomide or both. Receptor source: a woman in her 50s with glioma.

V gene TRBV9 combines with J gene TRBJ2-6, with 10 positions matching TRBD1. The CDR3 has 17 residues. V shed 2 bases and J 3 bases; nucleotides not matched to a gene: 5. The germline gives CDR1 SGDLS, CDR2 YYNGEE. The CDR3 DNA reads TGTGCCAGCAGCGTCCCGACAGGGGGCGATGGGGCCAACGTCCTGACTTTC. This sequence encodes CASSVPTGGDGANVLTF.

V gene TRBV11-3 combines with J gene TRBJ1-1; D not resolved. The CDR3 sequence is 11 residues long. Germline lookup yields CDR1 SGHNT and CDR2 YENEEA. Trimming stripped 3 bases from V and 5 bases from J, with 4 bases between. Here the CDR3 DNA reads TGTGCCAGCAGCTTCAGAACTGAAGCTTTCTTT. Translated: CASSFRTEAFF.

Here the CDR3 reads CASSPLNVPGGAFF. CDR3 sequence (DNA): TGTGCCAGCTCACCACTTAACGTCCCCGGTGGAGCTTTCTTT. The chain links TRBV18 to TRBJ1-1; D ambiguous. The V gene lost 1 base and the J gene lost 10 bases, with 16 bases spanning the gap. CDR1 is KGHSH, CDR2 LQKENI, per germline. CDR3 length equals 14 residues.

The gene calls are TRBV15 and TRBJ2-5; TRBD1 aligns across 7 bases. Trimming cost V 1 base and J 5 bases; bases outside gene matches: 7. The germline V gene has CDR1 LNHNV and CDR2 YYDKDF (reference sequence). CDR3 length: 15 residues. CDR3 nucleotide sequence: TGTGCCACCAGCAGAGGCAGGGGGATCGAGGAGACCCAGTACTTC. Its protein product is CATSRGRGIEETQYF.

This clone occurred a few times. V usage is TRBV7-8 and J usage is TRBJ1-2; 12 bases are shared with TRBD1. The junction had 7 bases not matched to a gene; V was cut back by 5 bases and J by 6 bases. Germline V gives CDR1 SGHVS, CDR2 FQNEAQ. The CDR3 has 15 residues. CDR3 nucleotide sequence: TGTGCCAGCAGCGCCCGGGACAGGGGGCACGATGGCTACACCTTC. This translates into CASSARDRGHDGYTF.

This clone appeared a few times. This chain joins TRBV6-1 and TRBJ1-2; the match to TRBD1 covers 10 bases. Germline-derived CDR1 and CDR2 are MNHNS and SASEGT. V was pared by 4 bases and J by 6 bases, with 11 bases of the junction left unmatched. The CDR3 has 16 residues. In DNA form, the CDR3 reads TGTGCCAGCAGTGCAAAGACAGGGGGCGTGGGAAATGGCTACACCTTC. Encoded protein: CASSAKTGGVGNGYTF.

V usage is TRBV18 and J usage is TRBJ1-1; maybe TRBD1 (5 bases). V lost 3 bases and J 2 bases, leaving 13 bases between the germline ends. Germline lookup yields CDR1 KGHSH and CDR2 LQKENI. This CDR3 is 15 amino acids long. Here the CDR3 DNA reads TGTGCCAGCTCACCGGCGTTGACAGAAAACACTGAAGCTTTCTTT. Its translation is CASSPALTENTEAFF.

V usage is TRBV6-1 and J usage is TRBJ2-7; no firm D call. V was shortened by 4 bases and J by 0 bases, with 7 bases between the two germline ends. Germline V CDR1 and CDR2: MNHNS, SASEGT. This CDR3 is built from 13 residues. The CDR3 region has the DNA TGTGCCAGCAGTGCAGACATCTCCTACGAGCAGTACTTC. This gives the protein CASSADISYEQYF.

The chain links TRBV25-1 to TRBJ2-7, with a weak D call TRBD2 (5 bases). The CDR3 length is 15 residues. Deletions cut 4 bases from V and 1 base from J, with 14 bases between. CDR1 MGHDK and CDR2 SYGVNS come from the germline V gene. CDR3 DNA: TGTGCCAGCAGTGGGACTGCCTTGGAGTCCTACGAGCAGTACTTC. This codes for CASSGTALESYEQYF.

The chain uses TRBV19 and TRBJ1-1; 10 positions match TRBD1. The germline gives CDR1 LNHDA, CDR2 SQIVND (reference sequence). The CDR3 extends over 14 amino acids. J was trimmed by 2 bases and V by 7 bases; bases with no gene match: 4. In nucleotides, the CDR3 is TGTGCCAGTATGGGGGACAGGGGAAACACTGAAGCTTTCTTT. It specifies CASMGDRGNTEAFF.

The chain is built from TRBV7-2 and TRBJ2-7; 12 bases line up with TRBD2. Trimming removed 1 base from V and 1 base from J; junction bases left unmatched: 2. CDR3 length equals 16 residues. Germline values: CDR1 SGHTA, CDR2 FQGNSA. In nucleotides, the CDR3 is TGTGCCAGCAGCTTAGGGGGGACTAGCGGGTCCTACGAGCAGTACTTC. Translated, it gives CASSLGGTSGSYEQYF.

This clone was seen a single time. This rearrangement joins TRBV4-2 to TRBJ2-2, with 13 bases aligning to TRBD2. J was trimmed by 4 bases and V by 4 bases; bases with no gene match: 3. Germline loops: CDR1 LGHNA, CDR2 YNFKEQ. This CDR3 has 16 residues. CDR3 region: CASSPRTSGGTGELFF. The CDR3 DNA sequence: TGTGCCAGCAGCCCTAGGACTAGCGGGGGCACCGGGGAGCTGTTTTTT.

This rearrangement joins TRBV9 to TRBJ2-4, with 8 positions matching TRBD2. Germline CDR1 is SGDLS and CDR2 is YYNGEE. With 4 bases clipped from V and 3 bases from J, the junction kept 6 bases outside the gene matches. There are 15 residues in the CDR3. The CDR3 DNA follows: TGTGCCAGCAGCTTCCACGGGACTAGCAAAAACATTCAGTACTTC. Protein: CASSFHGTSKNIQYF.

This rearrangement joins TRBV28 to TRBJ2-5; 8 bases are a match to TRBD1. Unmatched junction bases numbered 10, after V lost 3 bases and J lost 4 bases. Germline assignment: CDR1 MDHEN and CDR2 SYDVKM. The CDR3 has 16 amino acids. The CDR3: CASSLVLGQGIETQYF. The CDR3 region has the DNA TGTGCCAGCAGTTTGGTTCTCGGACAGGGCATAGAGACCCAGTACTTC. Variable domain in full (rest from reference TRBV28 and TRBJ2-5): DVKVTQSSRYLVKRTGEKVFLECVQDMDHENMFWYRQDPGLGLRLIYFSYDVKMKEKGDIPEGYSVSREKKERFSLILESASTNQTSMYLCASSLVLGQGIETQYFGPGTRLLVL.

This chain connects TRBV9 to TRBJ1-5; no definite D call. This CDR3 comprises 12 residues. CDR1 and CDR2 from the germline V gene are SGDLS and YYNGEE. Trimming left V 3 bases short and J 0 bases short, with 1 base between. CDR3 in amino acids: CASSDSNQPQHF. For the CDR3, the DNA is TGTGCCAGCAGCGATAGCAATCAGCCCCAGCATTTT.

The V call is TRBV28, the J call TRBJ1-2; D is unclear. The CDR3 contains 12 residues. CDR1 is MDHEN and CDR2 is SYDVKM in the germline V gene. V lost 3 bases, J lost 0 bases, and 2 bases lay in between. The DNA for the CDR3 is TGTGCCAGCAGTTTTTCTAACTATGGCTACACCTTC. Amino acids: CASSFSNYGYTF.

The CDR3, as DNA: TGTGCCAGCAGCTTAAACACTTACGAGCAGTACTTC. Protein: CASSLNTYEQYF. V gene TRBV7-9 combines with J gene TRBJ2-7; D is undetermined. Germline CDR1 reads SEHNR; CDR2 reads FQNEAQ (reference sequence). V lost 2 bases and J 4 bases, leaving 6 bases between the germline ends. The CDR3 runs 12 residues.

The chain is built from TRBV27 and TRBJ1-3; weak D call: TRBD1 (5 bases). The V end lost 5 bases, the J end lost 0 bases, and 11 bases lay between the germline ends. The germline V gene encodes CDR1 MNHEY and CDR2 SMNVEV (reference sequence). The CDR3 covers 15 residues. CDR3 sequence reads: CASSSLGLSGNTIYF. CDR3 bases: TGTGCCAGCAGTAGTTTGGGACTCTCTGGAAACACCATATATTTT.

The J gene is TRBJ1-2, the V gene TRBV5-4, with D uncertain. CDR1 is SGHNT, CDR2 YYREEE, per germline (reference sequence). Trimming stripped 2 bases from V and 0 bases from J, with 8 bases between. CDR3 size: 14 residues. The CDR3: CASSFRQTNYGYTF. The CDR3 DNA sequence: TGTGCCAGCAGCTTCAGGCAGACTAACTATGGCTACACCTTC.

This chain joins TRBV2 and TRBJ2-1; D is uncertain. The V gene's germline CDR1 is SNHLY and CDR2 FYNNEI. The CDR3 has 15 residues. Trimming stripped 3 bases from V and 0 bases from J, with 9 bases between. The CDR3 is CASSEKRSSYNEQFF. The DNA for the CDR3 is TGTGCCAGCAGTGAGAAGCGTAGCTCCTACAATGAGCAGTTCTTC.

This rearrangement joins TRBV4-3 to TRBJ1-2; D unresolved. Germline V gene sequence: CDR1 LGHNA, CDR2 YSLEER. Trimming stripped 0 bases from V and 6 bases from J, with 11 bases between. The CDR3 is made up of 14 amino acids. The CDR3 region has the DNA TGCGCCAGCAGCCAAGAAGTGGCCGATGATGGCTACACCTTC. This translates into CASSQEVADDGYTF.

The chain recombines TRBV5-4 with TRBJ2-7; D possibly corresponds to TRBD1 (5 bases). The CDR3 covers 14 residues. V dropped 3 bases and J dropped 4 bases, with 14 bases sitting between them. Per germline, CDR1 SGHNT and CDR2 YYREEE (reference sequence). In DNA form, the CDR3 reads TGTGCCAGCAGCTCAAGACAGTCCCGTTACGAGCAGTACTTC. It translates to CASSSRQSRYEQYF.